This TCR beta chain was sequenced for a study of T cell changes during pregnancy in multiple sclerosis. CDR1 and CDR2 (germline): LNHDA, SQIVND (reference sequence). The CDR3 has 20 residues. Deletions cut 5 bases from V and 0 bases from J, with 25 bases between. TCRdb's copy holds only in-frame clones and misses some; the assay was immunoSEQ multiplex PCR. The sample comprises about 46,000 clones, 92% of which are singletons, and approximately 0.39% rests with the top ten. The sample here was CD4+ T cells from peripheral blood mononuclear cells, taken in the second trimester of pregnancy. The receptor's source is a female donor in good health, enrolled as a control in a pregnancy study. The chain is built from TRBV19 and TRBJ2-2, with D possibly being TRBD1 (5 bases). CDR3 nucleotide sequence: TGTGCCAGTAGTCCGCAATACAGGAGAACCTACTCCACGAACACCGGGGAGCTGTTTTTT. It translates to CASSPQYRRTYSTNTGELFF.